This T cell receptor (beta chain) came from a study of response to subunit inactivated influenza vaccine. Trimming stripped 0 bases from V and 8 bases from J, with 19 bases between. Germline CDR1 is SQVTM and CDR2 is ANQGSEA. There are 15 residues in the CDR3. Study outcomes and limitations: Authors suggested each seasonal influenza vaccination recruits few new T cells.

This clonotype showed up just a few times. Its target is not known. Using its own MiXCR run on the RT-PCR reads, TCRdb lists one record per CDR3 protein. The sample comprises about half a million distinct CDR3 sequences, 25% of which are singletons, and 1.5% to 2% rests with the top ten. The rearrangement uses TRBV29-1 and TRBJ1-2; D is unresolved. Here the sequenced sample was CD4+ T cells sorted from PBMCs, taken 5 days after vaccination. The receptor was derived from a man aged 50-60 years who received an inactivated influenza vaccine. CDR3 sequence reads: CSVEDLGAGDRGYTF. In DNA form, the CDR3 reads TGCAGCGTTGAAGATTTGGGTGCGGGAGATCGGGGCTACACCTTC.